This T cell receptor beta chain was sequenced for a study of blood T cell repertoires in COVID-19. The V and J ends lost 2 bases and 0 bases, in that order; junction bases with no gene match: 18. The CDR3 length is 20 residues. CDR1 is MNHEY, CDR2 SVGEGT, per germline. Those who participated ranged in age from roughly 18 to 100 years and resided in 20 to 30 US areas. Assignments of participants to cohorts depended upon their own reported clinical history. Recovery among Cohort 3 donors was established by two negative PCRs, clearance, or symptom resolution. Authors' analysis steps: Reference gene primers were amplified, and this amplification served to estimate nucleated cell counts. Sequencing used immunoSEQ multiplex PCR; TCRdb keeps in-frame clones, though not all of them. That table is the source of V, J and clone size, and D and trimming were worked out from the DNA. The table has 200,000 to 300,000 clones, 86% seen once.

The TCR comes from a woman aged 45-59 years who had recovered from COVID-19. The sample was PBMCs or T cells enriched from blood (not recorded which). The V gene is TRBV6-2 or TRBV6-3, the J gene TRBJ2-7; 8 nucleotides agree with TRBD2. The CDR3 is CASSYSSSSGSWTLSYEQYF. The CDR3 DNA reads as TGTGCCAGCAGTTACAGTTCGTCTAGCGGGTCCTGGACCCTCTCCTACGAGCAGTACTTC.